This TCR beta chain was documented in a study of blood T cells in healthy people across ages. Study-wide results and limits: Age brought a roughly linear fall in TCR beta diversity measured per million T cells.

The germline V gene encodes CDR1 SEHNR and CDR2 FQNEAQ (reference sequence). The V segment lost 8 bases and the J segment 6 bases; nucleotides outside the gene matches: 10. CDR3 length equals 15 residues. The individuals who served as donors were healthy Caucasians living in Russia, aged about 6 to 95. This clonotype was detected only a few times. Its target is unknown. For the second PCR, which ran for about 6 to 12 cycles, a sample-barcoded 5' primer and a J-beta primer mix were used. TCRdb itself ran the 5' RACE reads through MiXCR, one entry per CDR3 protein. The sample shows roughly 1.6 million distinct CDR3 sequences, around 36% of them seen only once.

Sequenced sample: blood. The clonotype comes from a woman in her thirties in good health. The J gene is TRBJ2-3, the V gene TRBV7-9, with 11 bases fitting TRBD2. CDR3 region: CASGIAGGARDTQYF. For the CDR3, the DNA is TGTGCCAGCGGTATAGCGGGAGGGGCACGGGATACGCAGTATTTT.